The 29 T cell receptor beta chains in this list originate from one sample, sequenced in a study of shared clonotypes between healthy human individuals. Profiled with immunoSEQ multiplex PCR; TCRdb holds only in-frame clones, not every one. The sample includes roughly 490,000 clones, around 80% of them seen just once. Sequencing used PBMCs. Receptors were obtained from a woman aged 35 to 49 in good health. Some clones in this sample may be carry-over from other donors' samples.

A remark on this clone: This sample includes further DNA sequences coding for the same CDR3. This chain joins TRBV28 and TRBJ1-2; D not certain. Trimming took 2 bases from V and 4 from J, leaving 8 bases between them. The CDR3 consists of 13 residues. CDR1 and CDR2 from the germline V gene are MDHEN and SYDVKM. This CDR3 reads CASSLPGSYGYTF. The CDR3 coding sequence is TGTGCCAGCAGTTTACCAGGAAGCTATGGCTACACCTTC.

This rearrangement joins TRBV19 to TRBJ1-1; D gene uncertain. The CDR3 covers 15 residues. The V gene's germline CDR1 is LNHDA and CDR2 SQIVND (reference sequence). Trimming shortened V by 1 base and J by 6 bases, and 15 bases separated the two germline ends. In DNA, the CDR3 is TGTGCCAGTAGTATAGGATCCGGGTCGACGGCTGAAGCTTTCTTT. Encoded protein: CASSIGSGSTAEAFF. Full variable domain (outside the CDR3, taken from reference TRBV19 and TRBJ1-1): DGGITQSPKYLFRKEGQNVTLSCEQNLNHDAMYWYRQDPGQGLRLIYYSQIVNDFQKGDIAEGYSVSREKKESFPLTVTSAQKNPTAFYLCASSIGSGSTAEAFFGQGTRLTVV.

This chain connects TRBV4-2 to TRBJ2-1; tentative D call: TRBD2 (6 bases). Looked up from germline, CDR1 is LGHNA and CDR2 is YNFKEQ. The V end lost 0 bases, the J end lost 2 bases, and 11 bases lay between the germline ends. This CDR3 is 16 amino acids long. CDR3 residues: CASSQEGLAPYNEQFF. The CDR3, as DNA: TGTGCCAGCAGCCAAGAGGGGCTAGCGCCCTACAATGAGCAGTTCTTC.

With regard to this clone: A read error may account for a junction end that differs from germline. The chain is built from TRBV6-1 and TRBJ2-7, with TRBD2 identical over 7 bases. Per the germline V gene, CDR1 is MNHNS and CDR2 is SASEGT. The CDR3 is made up of 12 amino acids. Here the CDR3 reads CASSEAGYEQYF. The CDR3 DNA sequence: TGTGCCAGCAGCGAAGCGGGGTACGAGCAGTACTTC.

V usage is TRBV5-5 and J usage is TRBJ2-7, with 8 bases that match TRBD2. This CDR3 spans 16 amino acids. Germline trimming cut 4 bases from V and 5 bases from J; bases unmatched to any gene: 14. Germline-derived CDR1 and CDR2 are SGHKS and YYEKEE (reference sequence). Here the CDR3 reads CASSPLPGAGGDEQYF. The CDR3 DNA reads as TGTGCCAGCAGCCCCCTCCCGGGTGCGGGAGGCGACGAGCAGTACTTC.

The rearrangement joins TRBV19 to TRBJ1-1, with a weak D call TRBD1 (6 bases). This CDR3 comprises 13 residues. Trimming pared 5 bases from V and 5 bases from J, leaving 12 bases between. Germline-derived CDR1 and CDR2 are LNHDA and SQIVND (reference sequence). The CDR3 loop reads CASSEHRATEAFF. Here the CDR3 DNA reads TGTGCCAGTAGTGAACACAGGGCTACTGAAGCTTTCTTT.

The CDR3 DNA sequence: TGTGCCAGTAGTATCCCGGGACTGACAGATACGCAGTATTTT. This translates into CASSIPGLTDTQYF. The J gene is TRBJ2-3, the V gene TRBV19, with D tentatively TRBD2 (6 bases). V was trimmed by 3 bases and J by 3 bases, leaving 10 bases between them. Per the germline V gene, CDR1 is LNHDA and CDR2 is SQIVND (reference sequence). CDR3 size: 14 residues. Together with reference TRBV19 and TRBJ2-3, the CDR3 gives the full variable domain: DGGITQSPKYLFRKEGQNVTLSCEQNLNHDAMYWYRQDPGQGLRLIYYSQIVNDFQKGDIAEGYSVSREKKESFPLTVTSAQKNPTAFYLCASSIPGLTDTQYFGPGTRLTVL.

The chain links TRBV27 to TRBJ2-1; the D gene is possibly TRBD2 (6 bases). With 3 bases removed from V and 9 bases from J, the gap between germline ends came to 12 bases. The CDR3 length is 13 residues. Germline values: CDR1 MNHEY, CDR2 SMNVEV (reference sequence). The CDR3 is CASSFDEEGEQFF. CDR3 sequence (DNA): TGTGCCAGCAGTTTTGATGAGGAGGGTGAGCAGTTCTTC.

The chain employs TRBV5-1 and TRBJ1-4; a possible D gene is TRBD1 (5 bases). CDR1 SGHRS and CDR2 YFSETQ come from the germline V gene. This CDR3 has 14 amino acids. The V end lost 1 base, the J end lost 4 bases, and 8 bases lay between the germline ends. CDR3 region: CASSLWQGNEKLFF. The CDR3 DNA is TGCGCCAGCAGCTTGTGGCAGGGTAATGAAAAACTGTTTTTT.

The rearrangement links TRBV6-5 to TRBJ2-6; possibly TRBD1 for D (5 bases). The CDR3 is made up of 15 amino acids. Germline V CDR1 and CDR2: MNHEY, SVGAGI. V was pared by 4 bases and J by 4 bases, with 11 bases between. Written as DNA, the CDR3 is TGTGCCAGCAGTTTCGGCAGGGTAGGGGCCAACGTCCTGACTTTC. This translates into CASSFGRVGANVLTF.

The chain recombines TRBV11-2 with TRBJ2-3; D is possibly TRBD1 or TRBD2 (6 bases each). The germline V and J ends were trimmed by 3 bases and 3 bases, with 13 bases remaining between them. The CDR3 spans 15 residues. The V gene's germline CDR1 is SGHAT and CDR2 FQNNGV. CDR3 sequence reads: CASSFGGGRTDTQYF. CDR3 coding DNA: TGTGCCAGCAGCTTTGGAGGGGGAAGGACAGATACGCAGTATTTT.

This clone was seen many times. J is TRBJ1-5 and V is TRBV6-5, with D possibly matching TRBD1 (5 bases). The germline gives CDR1 MNHEY, CDR2 SVGAGI. With 2 bases removed from V and 4 bases from J, the gap between germline ends came to 9 bases. CDR3 length: 14 amino acids. The CDR3 loop reads CASSYLGGNQPQHF. CDR3 bases: TGTGCCAGCAGTTACCTGGGGGGGAATCAGCCCCAGCATTTT.

The chain carries TRBV28 and TRBJ1-2; D is possibly TRBD1 (6 bases). The CDR3 covers 15 residues. Trimming took off 4 bases at V and 6 bases at J, with 18 bases between the two ends. The germline CDR1 and CDR2 sequences are MDHEN and SYDVKM. In DNA form, the CDR3 reads TGTGCCAGCAGTTCCTCCCAGGGGCTAGCGAATGGCTACACCTTC. This translates into CASSSSQGLANGYTF.

The rearrangement uses TRBV5-4 and TRBJ2-1, with TRBD2 matching over 13 bases. The CDR3 totals 14 residues. CDR1 is SGHNT and CDR2 is YYREEE in the germline V gene (reference sequence). Trimming cost V 7 bases and J 8 bases; bases outside gene matches: 6. CDR3 sequence reads: CASGGLAGDDEQFF. The CDR3 nucleotides read TGTGCCAGCGGAGGACTAGCGGGAGACGATGAGCAGTTCTTC.

V usage is TRBV19 and J usage is TRBJ1-2; 7 bases are a match to TRBD1. CDR1 and CDR2 (germline): LNHDA, SQIVND (reference sequence). Trimming at V came to 6 bases and at J to 2 bases, leaving 6 bases not matched to a gene. The CDR3 consists of 14 residues. CDR3 loop: CASRPQQGNYGYTF. In DNA, the CDR3 is TGTGCCAGTAGGCCGCAACAGGGGAACTATGGCTACACCTTC. The whole variable domain, remainder taken from reference TRBV19 and TRBJ1-2, is DGGITQSPKYLFRKEGQNVTLSCEQNLNHDAMYWYRQDPGQGLRLIYYSQIVNDFQKGDIAEGYSVSREKKESFPLTVTSAQKNPTAFYLCASRPQQGNYGYTFGSGTRLTVV.

The chain combines TRBV28 with TRBJ2-7; no definite D call. V was clipped by 3 bases and J by 2 bases, with 8 bases between them. From germline, CDR1 is MDHEN and CDR2 SYDVKM. This CDR3 has 13 residues. CDR3 sequence reads: CASSFSVPYEQYF. The CDR3 coding sequence is TGTGCCAGCAGTTTTTCAGTGCCCTACGAGCAGTACTTC.

This clone was observed once. The DNA for the CDR3 is TGCGCCAGCAGCATCCTGAGCTCTAGCGGGAGATCCTACAATGAGCAGTTCTTC. Protein sequence: CASSILSSSGRSYNEQFF. The genes are TRBV5-1 and TRBJ2-1, with 10 bases fitting TRBD2. The V and J ends lost 4 bases and 1 base, in that order; junction bases with no gene match: 11. The V gene's germline CDR1 is SGHRS and CDR2 YFSETQ. The length of the CDR3 is 18 residues.

Ten or more counts support this clone. Other DNA sequences in this sample translate to the same CDR3. The J gene is TRBJ2-5, the V gene TRBV30, with D hard to call. This CDR3 is 14 amino acids long. The germline V gene encodes CDR1 GTSNPN and CDR2 SVGIG (reference sequence). The germline V and J ends were trimmed by 0 bases and 9 bases, with 17 bases remaining between them. CDR3 DNA: TGTGCCTGGAGTGTACTCGGCGACGGTGGGGCCCAGTACTTC. Amino acid sequence: CAWSVLGDGGAQYF.

This clone was seen once. V usage is TRBV7-9 and J usage is TRBJ2-3; TRBD2 matches at 8 bases. Germline V CDR1 and CDR2: SEHNR, FQNEAQ (reference sequence). CDR3 length equals 14 residues. Unmatched junction bases numbered 9, after V lost 11 bases and J lost 2 bases. This CDR3 is CAGDLAGLTDTQYF. DNA of the CDR3: TGTGCCGGGGACCTAGCGGGCCTCACAGATACGCAGTATTTT.

This clone has only one observation. The genes are TRBV10-1 and TRBJ2-3, with D unclear. V gave up 3 bases and J gave up 0 bases, with 4 bases separating them. This CDR3 has 13 amino acids. Germline V lookup: CDR1 WNHNN, CDR2 SYGVQD (reference sequence). This chain's CDR3 is CASSEPSTDTQYF. The CDR3 DNA is TGCGCCAGCAGTGAACCTAGCACAGATACGCAGTATTTT.

This clone was seen only once. The genes are TRBV13 and TRBJ2-2; D is undetermined. The CDR3 runs to 17 residues. Germline V gene lookup returns CDR1 PRHDT and CDR2 FYEKMQ (reference sequence). Trimming pared 5 bases from V and 0 bases from J, leaving 16 bases between. The CDR3 bases are TGTGCCAGCAGCCCCACCAGTTACCCGGCGAACACCGGGGAGCTGTTTTTT. This sequence encodes CASSPTSYPANTGELFF. The entire variable domain, with the rest obtained from reference TRBV13 and TRBJ2-2, is as follows: AAGVIQSPRHLIKEKRETATLKCYPIPRHDTVYWYQQGPGQDPQFLISFYEKMQSDKGSIPDRFSAQQFSDYHSELNMSSLELGDSALYFCASSPTSYPANTGELFFGEGSRLTVL.

This CDR3 is CASRYRGVGGHEAFF. Written as DNA, the CDR3 is TGTGCCAGCAGATATCGGGGGGTCGGGGGACACGAAGCTTTCTTT. This chain connects TRBV6-5 to TRBJ1-1; TRBD1 might be the D (6 bases). Germline-derived CDR1 and CDR2 are MNHEY and SVGAGI. This CDR3 is built from 15 residues. Trimming stripped 6 bases from V and 8 bases from J, with 22 bases between.

The chain recombines TRBV7-8 with TRBJ2-1; no definite D call. Deletions cut 0 bases from V and 7 bases from J, with 7 bases between. CDR1 and CDR2 (germline): SGHVS, FQNEAQ. This CDR3 comprises 13 residues. The CDR3 loop is CASSLAQLNEQFF. The CDR3 nucleotides read TGTGCCAGCAGCTTAGCCCAGCTGAATGAGCAGTTCTTC.

CDR3 sequence: CASSLSGGIGNTIYF. The CDR3 nucleotides read TGTGCCAGCAGTTTATCTGGAGGAATCGGAAACACCATATATTTT. The chain employs TRBV27 and TRBJ1-3; D gene unclear. CDR1 MNHEY and CDR2 SMNVEV come from the germline V gene (reference sequence). V lost 0 bases to trimming and J lost 4 bases, with 10 bases between them. CDR3 size: 15 residues.

This chain connects TRBV29-1 to TRBJ1-1; 9 bases fit TRBD1. Germline V gene data show CDR1 as SQVTM and CDR2 as ANQGSEA. The CDR3 extends over 14 amino acids. Trimming cost V 6 bases and J 1 base; bases outside gene matches: 6. The CDR3 bases are TGCAGCGTCGCACAGGGGGCTTCGAACACTGAAGCTTTCTTT. Its protein product is CSVAQGASNTEAFF.

This clone was recorded once. The DNA of the CDR3 is TGTGCCAGCAGCTATCCCCCGCAGGGAGCTGGAAACACCATATATTTT. Amino acid sequence: CASSYPPQGAGNTIYF. V is TRBV7-6 and J is TRBJ1-3; possible D gene TRBD1, 5 bases. Trimming took 4 bases from V and 2 from J, leaving 15 bases between them. The CDR3 has 16 residues. Per the germline V gene, CDR1 is SGHVS and CDR2 is FNYEAQ.

This chain joins TRBV6-1 and TRBJ2-1, with 9 bases fitting TRBD2. Germline values: CDR1 MNHNS, CDR2 SASEGT. V gave up 10 bases and J gave up 9 bases; unmatched junction bases: 7. CDR3 length: 12 amino acids. The CDR3 nucleotides read TGTGCCACCACCTTTAGCGGGAGTGAGCAGTTCTTC. Encoded protein: CATTFSGSEQFF.

V is TRBV29-1 and J is TRBJ2-4; 10 positions match TRBD1. Germline values: CDR1 SQVTM, CDR2 ANQGSEA. Losses at the gene ends were 5 bases for V and 7 bases for J; bases not matched to a gene: 5. The CDR3 sequence is 13 residues long. CDR3 nucleotides: TGCAGCGTTCCTGGGACAGGGGTGAACATTCAGTACTTC. Translation: CSVPGTGVNIQYF.

The chain links TRBV7-9 to TRBJ1-2, with D tentatively TRBD1 (5 bases). CDR1 SEHNR and CDR2 FQNEAQ come from the germline V gene (reference sequence). This CDR3 contains 14 residues. Trimming pared 8 bases from V and 6 bases from J, leaving 19 bases between. The CDR3 here is CASSTLQGRHGYTF. The CDR3 nucleotides are TGTGCCAGCTCGACGCTCCAGGGTAGGCATGGCTACACCTTC.